Included here is one TCR beta chain sequence, with context. Its cognate antigen is unknown. The source of the sample is a study of T cell responses to AZD1222 COVID-19 vaccine. Study-level results: Epitopes outside B.1.351 and B.1.1.7 mutated regions reportedly drew nearly half of spike TCRs. Samples come after the peak T cell response, not at day 14. The donor group comprised mostly white British people and more females; the analysis possibly underestimated clonal diversity.

Clones were sequenced by immunoSEQ multiplex PCR, and TCRdb holds only the in-frame ones, with some missing. The sample records 140,000 or so clones, around 88% being singletons. V lost 3 bases and J 6 bases, leaving 18 bases between the germline ends. The CDR3 totals 16 residues. The germline CDR1 and CDR2 sequences are MDHEN and SYDVKM. This specimen consisted of peripheral blood, obtained on day 0 of AZD1222 vaccination. The receptor was isolated from an adult in good health. The genes are TRBV28 and TRBJ2-1; TRBD1 is a possible D gene (6 bases). The CDR3 DNA is TGTGCCAGCAGTTTCGTTGACAGGCTGTCCCCCAATGAGCAGTTCTTC. Residues: CASSFVDRLSPNEQFF.